Below are 30 T cell receptor beta chains sequenced from a single sample in a study of molecular identifiers for immune sequencing clone quantification. TCRdb ran MiXCR on the PCR reads and lists one entry per CDR3 protein. The sample includes some 70,000 distinct CDR3 sequences, 15% to 20% of them seen just once. Sequenced: naive CD8+ T cells from blood, with Jurkat cell RNA spiked in. Specified subset: FACS-sorted CD8+CD4-CCR7+CD45RA+ naive T cells. The receptors here all came from a human donor in good health. Some libraries in this study had Jurkat cell RNA spiked in.

Regarding this clonotype: The junction departs from germline at one end; a sequencing error may be responsible. CDR3 residues: CAGSQDRGQSYGYTF. Written as DNA, the CDR3 is TGTGCCGGCAGCCAAGATCGGGGGCAGAGCTATGGCTACACCTTC. This chain uses TRBV4-2 with TRBJ1-2, with a weak D call TRBD1 (6 bases). CDR3 length: 15 amino acids. Looked up from germline, CDR1 is LGHNA and CDR2 is YNFKEQ.

In this sample, this clonotype turned up many times. The rearrangement uses TRBV19 and TRBJ2-3; 8 nucleotides agree with TRBD1. V lost 7 bases, J lost 3 bases, and 12 bases stayed unmatched. The CDR3 spans 16 residues. The germline CDR1 and CDR2 sequences are LNHDA and SQIVND (reference sequence). DNA of the CDR3: TGTGCCAGTAACAAACAATGGACAGGGCTGACAGATACGCAGTATTTT. This codes for CASNKQWTGLTDTQYF.

This clonotype was counted only a few times. Since a much larger clone is just one base distant, this may be a read error. This rearrangement joins TRBV18 to TRBJ2-6, with a weak D call TRBD1 (5 bases). Germline loops: CDR1 KGHSH, CDR2 LQKENI. The CDR3 sequence is 15 residues long. The CDR3 coding sequence is TGTGCCAGCTCACCTGGTGGGTCTGGGGCCAACATCCTGACTTTC. This sequence encodes CASSPGGSGANILTF.

With respect to this clonotype: One end of the junction fails to match germline, which may point to a read error. The chain has TRBV7-9 and TRBJ2-1; D may match TRBD1 or TRBD2 (5 bases each). Germline V gives CDR1 SEHNR, CDR2 FQNEAQ (reference sequence). The CDR3 is 14 amino acids. CDR3 in amino acids: CASSPLGTYNEQLF. As DNA, the CDR3 is TGTGCCAGCAGCCCCCTTGGGACCTACAATGAGCAGCTCTTC.

This clonotype was observed many times. CDR3 DNA: TGTGCCAGCAGTTGGTACGGAGGCCTAGAGAATGAGCAGTTCTTC. As protein: CASSWYGGLENEQFF. The chain is built from TRBV12-3 or TRBV12-4 and TRBJ2-1, with D perhaps TRBD2 (5 bases). V dropped 4 bases and J dropped 7 bases, with 17 bases sitting between them. The CDR3 covers 15 residues.

This clonotype was detected ten times or more. The chain links TRBV6-2 or TRBV6-3 to TRBJ2-3, with 11 bases matching TRBD2. CDR3 length: 19 amino acids. V trimming: 7 bases; J trimming: 2 bases; junction bases outside the gene matches: 17. Germline loops: CDR1 MNHEY, CDR2 SVGEGT. CDR3: CASTLPLAGDSELTDTQYF. The CDR3 nucleotides are TGTGCCAGCACCCTACCACTAGCGGGAGATTCAGAGCTCACAGATACGCAGTATTTT.

On this clonotype: One base away lies a much larger clone, so this may be a sequencing read error. This rearrangement joins TRBV5-1 to TRBJ2-5; a weak D match, TRBD2 (6 bases). The CDR3 is 15 amino acids. CDR1 is SGHRS, CDR2 YFSETQ, per germline. CDR3 nucleotides: TGCGCCGGCAGCTTGGGGGGTTCCTACCAAGAGACCCAGTACTTC. It yields the protein CAGSLGGSYQETQYF.

Many counts were recorded for this clonotype. The chain combines TRBV29-1 with TRBJ1-2, with TRBD1 matching 8 bases. Germline V gene data show CDR1 as SQVTM and CDR2 as ANQGSEA. With 6 bases clipped from V and 3 bases from J, the junction kept 9 bases outside the gene matches. The CDR3 runs to 14 residues. The DNA for the CDR3 is TGCAGCGTGGCCCCCTACAGGGGGGACTATGGCTACACCTTC. Its protein product is CSVAPYRGDYGYTF.

The genes are TRBV7-9 and TRBJ1-1; D possibly corresponds to TRBD1 (5 bases). Germline V lookup: CDR1 SEHNR, CDR2 FQNEAQ (reference sequence). V lost 3 bases and J lost 5, with 13 bases in between. The CDR3 is made up of 14 amino acids. As DNA, the CDR3 is TGTGCCAGCAGCTTCGACGGGGACGGGACTGAAGCTTTCTTT. It encodes CASSFDGDGTEAFF.

In this sample, this clonotype turned up many times. This chain links TRBV24-1 with TRBJ2-2; D is possibly TRBD1 (6 bases). Trimming removed 4 bases from V and 3 bases from J, with 17 bases in between. The CDR3 totals 17 residues. Germline CDR1 reads KGHDR; CDR2 reads SFDVKD. This chain's CDR3 is CATSDRLTGHHTGELFF. CDR3 bases: TGTGCCACCAGTGACCGATTAACGGGACACCACACCGGGGAGCTGTTTTTT.

The CDR3 here is CASSFAEGVYGYTF. CDR3 in DNA: TGTGCCAGCAGTTTTGCGGAAGGTGTCTATGGCTACACCTTC. The chain is built from TRBV12-3 or TRBV12-4 and TRBJ1-2; D uncertain. Trimming removed 3 bases from V and 4 bases from J, with 12 bases in between. The CDR3 loop spans 14 amino acids.

At least ten counts were recorded for this clonotype. The chain couples TRBV15 to TRBJ1-2; a possible D gene is TRBD1 (6 bases). There are 13 residues in the CDR3. Per germline, CDR1 LNHNV and CDR2 YYDKDF (reference sequence). With 5 bases removed from V and 2 bases from J, the gap between germline ends came to 9 bases. This CDR3 is CATSLDRNYGYTF. CDR3 nucleotide sequence: TGTGCCACCAGCCTGGACAGAAACTATGGCTACACCTTC.

In this sample, this clonotype turned up many times. This sequence joins TRBV30 and TRBJ1-2; 7 nucleotides match TRBD1. CDR1 is GTSNPN and CDR2 is SVGIG in the germline V gene (reference sequence). The CDR3 extends over 14 amino acids. With V trimmed by 5 bases and J by 6 bases, 12 bases remained unmatched. CDR3 sequence reads: CAWGGKGAPDGYTF. The DNA of the CDR3 is TGTGCCTGGGGGGGGAAGGGGGCGCCTGATGGCTACACCTTC.

This clonotype was picked up many times. The rearrangement links TRBV7-9 to TRBJ2-7; D remains unclear. Germline V lookup: CDR1 SEHNR, CDR2 FQNEAQ (reference sequence). The V gene lost 5 bases and the J gene lost 4 bases, with 3 bases spanning the gap. The CDR3 consists of 10 residues. In DNA, the CDR3 is TGTGCCAGCAGCCGATACGAGCAGTACTTC. As protein: CASSRYEQYF.

This clonotype was counted at least ten times. This chain uses TRBV11-2 with TRBJ2-1; TRBD1 or TRBD2 may be the D gene (5 bases each). The CDR3 extends over 13 amino acids. Trimming took off 3 bases at V and 8 bases at J, with 11 bases between the two ends. The germline gives CDR1 SGHAT, CDR2 FQNNGV. The chain's CDR3 is CASSFIVGDEQFF. CDR3 sequence (DNA): TGTGCCAGCAGCTTCATTGTGGGGGATGAGCAGTTCTTC.

In regard to this clonotype: Being one base from a much bigger clone, this may be a read error. The conserved final phenylalanine or tryptophan is absent from the CDR3, which likely points to a read error. V usage is TRBV27 and J usage is TRBJ1-2, with TRBD1 as a possible D gene (6 bases). In germline, CDR1 is MNHEY, CDR2 SMNVEV (reference sequence). The CDR3 consists of 17 residues. The V end lost 5 bases, the J end lost 1 base, and 20 bases lay between the germline ends. CDR3 nucleotides: TGTGCCAGCAGTGCTAATGGGGGGGCCGGGATTAACTATGGCTACACCCTC. The encoded protein is CASSANGGAGINYGYTL.

This clonotype was detected only a few times. This sequence joins TRBV5-4 and TRBJ2-5; the D gene is possibly TRBD1 (5 bases). This CDR3 contains 14 residues. Trimming took 5 bases from V and 0 from J, leaving 11 bases between them. Germline V gene lookup returns CDR1 SGHNT and CDR2 YYREEE (reference sequence). The CDR3 loop is CASRYDSNQETQYF. The CDR3 nucleotides are TGTGCCAGCAGATATGACAGTAACCAAGAGACCCAGTACTTC.

This clonotype was detected only a few times. The chain links TRBV5-6 to TRBJ2-5; TRBD2 is a possible D gene (8 bases). Trimming removed 7 bases at V and 2 bases at J, with 18 bases between. This CDR3 is 15 amino acids long. CDR1 is SGHDT and CDR2 is YYEEEE in the germline V gene. DNA of the CDR3: TGTGCCAGCTGTAGCGGGACAGAATCACAAGAGACCCAGTACTTC. Translated, it gives CASCSGTESQETQYF.

This clonotype was counted only a few times. CDR3 sequence reads: CASSFLGHGKETQYF. The DNA for the CDR3 is TGTGCCAGCAGTTTTCTAGGACATGGGAAAGAGACCCAGTACTTC. The J gene is TRBJ2-5, the V gene TRBV27; D perhaps matches TRBD1 (5 bases). The CDR3 extends over 15 amino acids. CDR1 is MNHEY, CDR2 SMNVEV, per germline (reference sequence). Trimming pared 3 bases from V and 3 bases from J, leaving 14 bases between.

At least ten counts were recorded for this clonotype. This rearrangement joins TRBV27 to TRBJ2-7; no reliable D call. Looked up from germline, CDR1 is MNHEY and CDR2 is SMNVEV (reference sequence). V was shortened by 0 bases and J by 7 bases, with 16 bases between the two germline ends. The CDR3 is made up of 15 amino acids. The CDR3 coding sequence is TGTGCCAGCAGTTTATCGAGGAACCCCCTTCTGGAGCAGTACTTC. Translated, it gives CASSLSRNPLLEQYF.

With regard to this clonotype: With a much larger clone just one base away, this may be a read error. No conserved phenylalanine or tryptophan ends this CDR3, so it is likely a read error. CDR3 amino acids: CASSPGGTEAFL. In DNA form, the CDR3 reads TGTGCCAGCAGTCCGGGGGGGACTGAAGCTTTCCTT. V gene TRBV27 combines with J gene TRBJ1-1, with a possible D match to TRBD1 (5 bases). Germline assignment: CDR1 MNHEY and CDR2 SMNVEV (reference sequence). CDR3 size: 12 residues. Trimming stripped 5 bases from V and 5 bases from J, with 9 bases between.

This clonotype appeared many times. This chain joins TRBV11-2 and TRBJ2-2, with 8 bases matching TRBD1. Trimming cost V 5 bases and J 5 bases; bases outside gene matches: 7. This CDR3 contains 15 residues. The germline CDR1 and CDR2 sequences are SGHAT and FQNNGV. The CDR3 DNA is TGTGCCAGCAGCCCAGACAGGGGAGGAACCGGGGAGCTGTTTTTT. Its translation is CASSPDRGGTGELFF.

There are a few counts of this clonotype. The chain employs TRBV6-2 or TRBV6-3 and TRBJ2-5, with D unclear. The V gene lost 5 bases and the J gene lost 4 bases, with 11 bases spanning the gap. The CDR3 spans 13 residues. Germline CDR1 and CDR2: MNHEY and SVGEGT. The CDR3 spells CASSPGGVETQYF. Here the CDR3 DNA reads TGTGCCAGCAGTCCCGGCGGAGTAGAGACCCAGTACTTC.

Worth noting for this clonotype: With a much larger clone just one base away, this may be a read error. In DNA, the CDR3 is TGTGCCGGCAGCGGAGGGGGGGTTTGGGATACGCAGTATTTT. This encodes CAGSGGGVWDTQYF. The chain employs TRBV7-6 and TRBJ2-3; D is possibly TRBD2 (7 bases). CDR3 length equals 14 residues. Germline CDR1 reads SGHVS; CDR2 reads FNYEAQ.

This clonotype has at least ten counts. The chain combines TRBV5-5 with TRBJ2-1, with 7 nucleotides matching TRBD2. With V trimmed by 0 bases and J by 7 bases, 16 bases remained unmatched. Germline CDR1 and CDR2: SGHKS and YYEKEE (reference sequence). The CDR3 totals 18 residues. The CDR3 reads CASSLDMGGPLLGNEQFF. For the CDR3, the DNA is TGTGCCAGCAGCTTGGACATGGGAGGGCCGTTATTGGGGAATGAGCAGTTCTTC.

The table lists this clonotype with many counts. This chain joins TRBV7-6 and TRBJ2-7, with D perhaps matching TRBD1 (5 bases). Germline values: CDR1 SGHVS, CDR2 FNYEAQ. The CDR3 spans 14 residues. V was trimmed by 2 bases and J by 0 bases, leaving 8 bases between them. This chain's CDR3 is CASSLKTASYEQYF. The CDR3 DNA is TGTGCCAGCAGCTTAAAGACAGCCTCCTACGAGCAGTACTTC.

This clonotype has a count of ten or more. CDR3 sequence (DNA): TGTGCCAGCAGTTTTCGACTAGCGGTCTACAATGAGCAGTTCTTC. The encoded protein is CASSFRLAVYNEQFF. V usage is TRBV28 and J usage is TRBJ2-1, with 9 bases matching TRBD2. Germline CDR1 and CDR2: MDHEN and SYDVKM. This CDR3 is built from 15 residues. Trimming removed 3 bases from V and 3 bases from J; junction bases left unmatched: 3.

This clonotype was seen a few times. Given a much more abundant clone one base away, this may be a read error. V and J are TRBV7-2 and TRBJ2-3; D perhaps matches TRBD2 (5 bases). The germline CDR1 and CDR2 sequences are SGHTA and FQGNSA. The CDR3 runs to 15 residues. With 2 bases removed from V and 4 bases from J, the gap between germline ends came to 13 bases. The CDR3 DNA is TGTGCCAGCAGCTTATGGGCCAGGACTTCAGATACGCAGTATTTT. Translation gives CASSLWARTSDTQYF.

This clonotype was seen ten or more times. The rearrangement uses TRBV13 and TRBJ2-7, with TRBD2 identical over 9 bases. Germline assignment: CDR1 PRHDT and CDR2 FYEKMQ (reference sequence). The V gene end was trimmed by 3 bases and the J gene end by 2 bases; junction bases not matched to a gene: 2. The CDR3 covers 14 residues. The CDR3 loop reads CASSLGLAPYEQYF. The CDR3 DNA sequence: TGTGCCAGCAGCTTGGGACTAGCCCCCTACGAGCAGTACTTC.

This clonotype was seen many times. This chain joins TRBV29-1 and TRBJ2-5, with D tentatively TRBD2 (6 bases). Trimming shortened V by 3 bases and J by 3 bases, and 20 bases separated the two germline ends. Germline-derived CDR1 and CDR2 are SQVTM and ANQGSEA. The CDR3 runs to 16 residues. The CDR3 region has the DNA TGCAGCGTTGAGAAGGTTGACGGGAGTGTAAAAGAGACCCAGTACTTC. Amino acids: CSVEKVDGSVKETQYF.